The next 2 T cell receptor beta chains were all read from a single sample in a study of blood T cell repertoires in COVID-19. Assay used: immunoSEQ multiplex PCR; TCRdb lists only in-frame clones, some missing. The data contain around 58,000 clones, 75% to 90% of them singletons. The sample was peripheral blood. Receptor source: a human donor in a cohort sampled during active COVID-19.

The genes are TRBV24-1 and TRBJ2-3; D is possibly TRBD1 (5 bases). From germline, CDR1 is KGHDR and CDR2 SFDVKD. The CDR3 runs to 16 residues. V was clipped by 8 bases and J by 2 bases, with 19 bases between them. CDR3: CATTSGDSTSTDTQYF. The CDR3, as DNA: TGTGCCACCACCTCCGGCGACAGTACCTCCACAGATACGCAGTATTTT.

In this sample, this clone turned up once. The V call is TRBV7-3, the J call TRBJ2-5; D not resolved. The V gene's germline CDR1 is SGHTA and CDR2 FQGTGA. V was pared by 0 bases and J by 5 bases, with 7 bases between. The CDR3 spans 13 residues. The CDR3 DNA is TGTGCCAGCAGCTTAACGTTCGGGGAGACCCAGTACTTC. Its protein product is CASSLTFGETQYF.